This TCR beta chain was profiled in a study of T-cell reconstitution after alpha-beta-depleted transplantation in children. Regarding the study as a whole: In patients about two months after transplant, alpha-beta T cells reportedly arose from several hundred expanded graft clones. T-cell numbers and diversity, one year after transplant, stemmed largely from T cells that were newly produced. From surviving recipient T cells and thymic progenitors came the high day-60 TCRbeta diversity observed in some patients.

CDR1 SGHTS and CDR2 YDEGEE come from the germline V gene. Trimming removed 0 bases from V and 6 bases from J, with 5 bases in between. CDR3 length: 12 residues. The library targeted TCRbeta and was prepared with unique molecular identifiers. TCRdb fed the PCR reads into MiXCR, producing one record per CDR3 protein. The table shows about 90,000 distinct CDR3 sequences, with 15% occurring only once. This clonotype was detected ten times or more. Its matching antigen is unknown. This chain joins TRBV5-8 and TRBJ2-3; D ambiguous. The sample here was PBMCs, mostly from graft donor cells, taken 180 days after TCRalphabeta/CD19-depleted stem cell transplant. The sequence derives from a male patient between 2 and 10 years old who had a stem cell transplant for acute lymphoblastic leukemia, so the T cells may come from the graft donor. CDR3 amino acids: CASSLARDTQYF. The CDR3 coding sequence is TGTGCCAGCAGCTTGGCTAGGGATACGCAGTATTTT.